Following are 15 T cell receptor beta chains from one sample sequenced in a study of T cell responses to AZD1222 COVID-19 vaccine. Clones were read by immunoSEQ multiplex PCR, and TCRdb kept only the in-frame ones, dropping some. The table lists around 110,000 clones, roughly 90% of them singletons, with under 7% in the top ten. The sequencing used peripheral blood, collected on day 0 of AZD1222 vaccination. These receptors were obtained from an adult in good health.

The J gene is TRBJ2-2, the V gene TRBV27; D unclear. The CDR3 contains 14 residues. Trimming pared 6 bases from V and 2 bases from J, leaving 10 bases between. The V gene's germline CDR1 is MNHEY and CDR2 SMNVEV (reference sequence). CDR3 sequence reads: CASSPRRNTGELFF. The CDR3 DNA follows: TGTGCCAGCAGCCCGCGGCGTAACACCGGGGAGCTGTTTTTT.

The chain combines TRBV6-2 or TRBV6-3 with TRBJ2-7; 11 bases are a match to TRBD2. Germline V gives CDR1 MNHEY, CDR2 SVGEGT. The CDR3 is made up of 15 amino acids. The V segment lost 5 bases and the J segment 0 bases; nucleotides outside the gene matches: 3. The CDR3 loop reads CASSLTSGSSYEQYF. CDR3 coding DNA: TGTGCCAGCAGTCTCACTAGCGGGAGCTCCTACGAGCAGTACTTC.

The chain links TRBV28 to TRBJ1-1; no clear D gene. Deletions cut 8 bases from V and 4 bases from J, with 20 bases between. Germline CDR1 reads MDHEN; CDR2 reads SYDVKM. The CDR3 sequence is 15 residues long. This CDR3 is CASSPPVQRTTEAFF. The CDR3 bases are TGTGCCAGCTCGCCCCCGGTTCAGAGAACCACTGAAGCTTTCTTT.

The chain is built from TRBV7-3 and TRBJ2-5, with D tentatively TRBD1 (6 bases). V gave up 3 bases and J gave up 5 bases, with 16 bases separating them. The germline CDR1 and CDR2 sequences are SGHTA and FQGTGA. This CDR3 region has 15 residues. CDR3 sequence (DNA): TGTGCCAGCAGCTTTGGGGGCACCACAAAGGAGACCCAGTACTTC. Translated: CASSFGGTTKETQYF.

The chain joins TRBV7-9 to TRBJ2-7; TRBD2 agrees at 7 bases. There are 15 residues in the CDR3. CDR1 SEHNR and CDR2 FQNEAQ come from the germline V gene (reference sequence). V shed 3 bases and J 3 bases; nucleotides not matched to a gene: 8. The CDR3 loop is CASSFPEGGVYEQYF. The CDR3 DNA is TGTGCCAGCAGCTTTCCCGAGGGAGGGGTCTACGAGCAGTACTTC.

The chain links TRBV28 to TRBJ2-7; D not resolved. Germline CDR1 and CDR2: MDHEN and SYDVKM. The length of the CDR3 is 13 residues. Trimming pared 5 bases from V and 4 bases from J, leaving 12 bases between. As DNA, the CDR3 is TGTGCCAGCAGTGTCGCACCAGAGTACGAGCAGTACTTC. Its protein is CASSVAPEYEQYF.

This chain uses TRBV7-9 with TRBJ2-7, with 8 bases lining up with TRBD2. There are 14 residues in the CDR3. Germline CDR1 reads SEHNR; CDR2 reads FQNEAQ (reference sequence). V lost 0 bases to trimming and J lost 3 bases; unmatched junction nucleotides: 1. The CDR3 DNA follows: TGTGCCAGCAGCTTAGCGGGACTAGTCTACGAGCAGTACTTC. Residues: CASSLAGLVYEQYF.

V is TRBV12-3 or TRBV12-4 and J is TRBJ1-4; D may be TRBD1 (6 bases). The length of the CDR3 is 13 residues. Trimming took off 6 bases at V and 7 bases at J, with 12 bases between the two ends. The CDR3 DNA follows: TGTGCCAGCAGCCAACAGGGAGGTGAAAAACTGTTTTTT. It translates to CASSQQGGEKLFF.

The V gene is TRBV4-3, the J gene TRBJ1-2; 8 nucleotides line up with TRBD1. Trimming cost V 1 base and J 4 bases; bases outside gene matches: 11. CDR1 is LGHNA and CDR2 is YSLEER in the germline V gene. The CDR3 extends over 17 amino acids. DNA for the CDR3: TGCGCCAGCAGCCAAGTGGGGGTCCGGGACAGGATCTATGGCTACACCTTC. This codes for CASSQVGVRDRIYGYTF.

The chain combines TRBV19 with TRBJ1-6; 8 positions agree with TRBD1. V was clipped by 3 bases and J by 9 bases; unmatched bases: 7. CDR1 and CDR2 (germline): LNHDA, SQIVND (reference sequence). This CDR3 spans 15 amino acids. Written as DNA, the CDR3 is TGTGCCAGTAGTATCGGAGCAGGGGGCGGTTCACCCCTCCACTTT. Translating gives CASSIGAGGGSPLHF.

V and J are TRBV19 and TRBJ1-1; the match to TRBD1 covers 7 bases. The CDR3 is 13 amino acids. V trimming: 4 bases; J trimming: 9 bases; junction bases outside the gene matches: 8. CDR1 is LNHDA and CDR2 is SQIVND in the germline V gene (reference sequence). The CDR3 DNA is TGTGCCAGTAGTAGCCAGACAGGGCTCAAAGCTTTCTTT. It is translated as CASSSQTGLKAFF.

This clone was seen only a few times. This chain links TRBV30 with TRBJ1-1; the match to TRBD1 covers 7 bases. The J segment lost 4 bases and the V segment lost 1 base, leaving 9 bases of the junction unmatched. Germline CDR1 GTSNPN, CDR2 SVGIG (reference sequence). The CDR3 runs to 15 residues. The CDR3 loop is CAWSEPGQRATEAFF. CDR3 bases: TGTGCCTGGAGTGAACCGGGACAGAGGGCCACTGAAGCTTTCTTT.

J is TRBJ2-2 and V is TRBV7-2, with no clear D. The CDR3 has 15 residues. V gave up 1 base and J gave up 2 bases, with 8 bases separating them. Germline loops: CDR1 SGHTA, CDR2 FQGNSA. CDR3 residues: CASSLGQQNTGELFF. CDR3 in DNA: TGTGCCAGCAGCTTAGGGCAACAAAACACCGGGGAGCTGTTTTTT. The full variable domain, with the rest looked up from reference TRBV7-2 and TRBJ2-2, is GAGVSQSPSNKVTEKGKDVELRCDPISGHTALYWYRQSLGQGLEFLIYFQGNSAPDKSGLPSDRFSAERTGGSVSTLTIQRTQQEDSAVYLCASSLGQQNTGELFFGEGSRLTVL.

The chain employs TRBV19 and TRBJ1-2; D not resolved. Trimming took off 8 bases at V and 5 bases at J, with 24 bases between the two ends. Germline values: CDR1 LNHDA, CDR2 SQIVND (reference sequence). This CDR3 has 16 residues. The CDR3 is CASGSGPRMGFYGYTF. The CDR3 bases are TGTGCCAGTGGCTCTGGTCCCCGAATGGGGTTTTATGGCTACACCTTC.

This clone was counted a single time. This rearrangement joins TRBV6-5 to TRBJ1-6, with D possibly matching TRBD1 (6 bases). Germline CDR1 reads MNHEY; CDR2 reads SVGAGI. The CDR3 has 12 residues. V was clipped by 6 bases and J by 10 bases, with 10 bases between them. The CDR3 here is CASSRQDSPLHF. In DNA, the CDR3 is TGTGCCAGCAGCCGACAGGACTCACCCCTCCACTTT.